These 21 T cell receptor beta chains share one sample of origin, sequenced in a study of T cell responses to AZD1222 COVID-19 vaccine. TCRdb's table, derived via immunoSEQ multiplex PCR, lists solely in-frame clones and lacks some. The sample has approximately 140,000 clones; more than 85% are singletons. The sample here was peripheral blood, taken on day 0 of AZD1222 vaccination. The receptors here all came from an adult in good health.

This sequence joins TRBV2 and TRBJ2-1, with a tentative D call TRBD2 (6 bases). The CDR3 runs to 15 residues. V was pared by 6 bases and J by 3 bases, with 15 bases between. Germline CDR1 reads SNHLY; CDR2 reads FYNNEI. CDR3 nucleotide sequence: TGTGCCAGCAGGAGCTTGGCGGGATTCTACAATGAGCAGTTCTTC. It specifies CASRSLAGFYNEQFF.

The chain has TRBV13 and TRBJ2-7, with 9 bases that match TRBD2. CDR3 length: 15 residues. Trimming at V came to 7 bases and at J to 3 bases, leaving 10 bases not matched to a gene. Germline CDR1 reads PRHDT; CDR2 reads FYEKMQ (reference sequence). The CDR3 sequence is CASITSGRPNYEQYF. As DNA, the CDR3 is TGTGCCAGCATAACGAGCGGGAGGCCTAACTACGAGCAGTACTTC.

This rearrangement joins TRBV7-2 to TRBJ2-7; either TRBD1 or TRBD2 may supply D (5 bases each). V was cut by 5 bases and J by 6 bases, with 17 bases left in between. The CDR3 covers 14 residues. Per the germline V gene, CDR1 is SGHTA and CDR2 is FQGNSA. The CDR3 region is CASSPPTWDGEQYF. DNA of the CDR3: TGTGCCAGCAGCCCCCCTACGTGGGACGGCGAGCAGTACTTC.

This chain's CDR3 is CASSQEVGGLIFDEQFF. CDR3 nucleotides: TGCGCCAGCAGCCAAGAAGTAGGGGGCTTAATTTTCGATGAGCAGTTCTTC. The rearrangement joins TRBV4-1 to TRBJ2-1, with 7 nucleotides matching TRBD1. CDR1 and CDR2 (germline): MGHRA, YSYEKL. The trim removed 0 bases at V and 8 bases at J, leaving 13 bases unmatched. This CDR3 comprises 17 residues.

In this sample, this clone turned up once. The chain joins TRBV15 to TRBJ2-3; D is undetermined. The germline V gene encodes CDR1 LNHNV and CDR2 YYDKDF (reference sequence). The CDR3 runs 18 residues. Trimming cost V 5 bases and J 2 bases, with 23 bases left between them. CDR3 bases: TGTGCCACCAGCGGCCCACGCGGTAGCACAGATTTCACAGATACGCAGTATTTT. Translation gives CATSGPRGSTDFTDTQYF.

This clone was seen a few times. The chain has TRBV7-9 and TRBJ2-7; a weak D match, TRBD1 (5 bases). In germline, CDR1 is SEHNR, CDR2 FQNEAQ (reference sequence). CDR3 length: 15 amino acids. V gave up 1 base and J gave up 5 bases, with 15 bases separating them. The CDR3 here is CASSLGRAWGDEQYF. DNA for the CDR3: TGTGCCAGCAGCTTAGGCCGTGCGTGGGGCGACGAGCAGTACTTC.

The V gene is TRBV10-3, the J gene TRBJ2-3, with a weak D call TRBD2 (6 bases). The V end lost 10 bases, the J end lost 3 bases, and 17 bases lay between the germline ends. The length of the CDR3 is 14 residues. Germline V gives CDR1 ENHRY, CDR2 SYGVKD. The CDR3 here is CATGEDQRTDTQYF. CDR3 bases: TGTGCCACTGGGGAGGACCAGCGAACAGATACGCAGTATTTT.

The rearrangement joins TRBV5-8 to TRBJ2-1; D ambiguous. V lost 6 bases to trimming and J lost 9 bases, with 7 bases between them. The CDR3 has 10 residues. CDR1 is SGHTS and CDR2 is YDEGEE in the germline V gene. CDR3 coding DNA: TGTGCCAGCAACTTCGGTGAGCAGTTCTTC. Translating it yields CASNFGEQFF.

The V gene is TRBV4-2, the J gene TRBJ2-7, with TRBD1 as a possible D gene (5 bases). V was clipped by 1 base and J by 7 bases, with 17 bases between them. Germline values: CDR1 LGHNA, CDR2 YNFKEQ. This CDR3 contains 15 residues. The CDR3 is CASSQVFKGMGEQYF. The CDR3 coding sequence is TGTGCCAGCAGCCAAGTCTTTAAGGGGATGGGGGAGCAGTACTTC.

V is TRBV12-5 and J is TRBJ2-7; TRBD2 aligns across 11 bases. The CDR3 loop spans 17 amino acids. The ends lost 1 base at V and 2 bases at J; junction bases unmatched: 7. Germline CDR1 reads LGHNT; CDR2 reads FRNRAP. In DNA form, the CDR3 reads TGTGCTAGTGGTTTGGGGTATAGCGGGAGGGCCCCCTACGAGCAGTACTTC. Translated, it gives CASGLGYSGRAPYEQYF.

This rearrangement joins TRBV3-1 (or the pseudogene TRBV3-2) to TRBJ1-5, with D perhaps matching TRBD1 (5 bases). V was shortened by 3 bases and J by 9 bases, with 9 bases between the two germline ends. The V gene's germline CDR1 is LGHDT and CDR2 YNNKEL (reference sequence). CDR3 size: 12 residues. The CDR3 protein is CASSQGRGPQHF. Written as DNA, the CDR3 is TGTGCCAGCAGCCAGGGGCGAGGGCCCCAGCATTTT.

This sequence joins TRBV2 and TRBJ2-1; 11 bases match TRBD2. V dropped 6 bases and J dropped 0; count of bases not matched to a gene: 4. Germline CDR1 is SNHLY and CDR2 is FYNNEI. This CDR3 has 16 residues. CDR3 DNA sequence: TGTGCCAGCAGGAAGACTAGCGGGAACTCCTACAATGAGCAGTTCTTC. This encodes CASRKTSGNSYNEQFF.

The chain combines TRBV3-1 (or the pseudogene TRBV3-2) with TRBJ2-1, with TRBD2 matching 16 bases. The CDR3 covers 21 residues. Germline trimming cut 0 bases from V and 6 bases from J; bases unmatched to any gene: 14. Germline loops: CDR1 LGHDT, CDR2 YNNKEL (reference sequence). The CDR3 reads CASSQDLAGTSGRGSGNEQFF. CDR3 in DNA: TGTGCCAGCAGCCAAGATTTGGCAGGGACTAGCGGGAGGGGTTCTGGCAATGAGCAGTTCTTC.

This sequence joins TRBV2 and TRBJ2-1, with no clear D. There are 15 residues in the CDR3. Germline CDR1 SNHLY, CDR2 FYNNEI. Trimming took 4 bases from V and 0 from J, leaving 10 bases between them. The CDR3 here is CASSVWGSSYNEQFF. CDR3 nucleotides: TGTGCCAGCAGTGTATGGGGAAGCTCCTACAATGAGCAGTTCTTC.

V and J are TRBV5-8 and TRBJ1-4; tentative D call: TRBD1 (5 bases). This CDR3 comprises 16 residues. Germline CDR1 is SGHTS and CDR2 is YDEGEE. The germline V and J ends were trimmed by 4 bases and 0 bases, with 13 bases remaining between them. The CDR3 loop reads CASSPGGRTTNEKLFF. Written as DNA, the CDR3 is TGTGCCAGCAGCCCCGGGGGTAGAACAACTAATGAAAAACTGTTTTTT. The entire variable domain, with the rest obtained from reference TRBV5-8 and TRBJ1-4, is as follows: EAGVTQSPTHLIKTRGQQATLRCSPISGHTSVYWYQQALGLGLQFLLWYDEGEERNRGNFPPRFSGRQFPNYSSELNVNALELEDSALYLCASSPGGRTTNEKLFFGSGTQLSVL.

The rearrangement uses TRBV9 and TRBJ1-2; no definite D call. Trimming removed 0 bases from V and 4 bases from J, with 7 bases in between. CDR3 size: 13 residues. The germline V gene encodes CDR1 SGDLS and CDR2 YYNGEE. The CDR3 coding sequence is TGTGCCAGCAGCGTAGACGACCTCTATGGCTACACCTTC. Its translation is CASSVDDLYGYTF.

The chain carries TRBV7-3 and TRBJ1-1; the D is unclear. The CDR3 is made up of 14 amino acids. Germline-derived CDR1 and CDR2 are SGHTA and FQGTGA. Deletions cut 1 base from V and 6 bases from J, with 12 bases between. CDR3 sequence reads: CASSLNPLSAEAFF. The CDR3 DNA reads TGTGCCAGCAGCTTAAACCCCCTTTCCGCTGAAGCTTTCTTT.

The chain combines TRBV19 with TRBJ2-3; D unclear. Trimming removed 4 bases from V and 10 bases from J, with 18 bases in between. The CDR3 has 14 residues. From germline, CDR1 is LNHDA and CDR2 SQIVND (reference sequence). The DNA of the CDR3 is TGTGCCAGTAGTACCCAAACCCCCTACTCGGCGCAGTATTTT. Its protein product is CASSTQTPYSAQYF.

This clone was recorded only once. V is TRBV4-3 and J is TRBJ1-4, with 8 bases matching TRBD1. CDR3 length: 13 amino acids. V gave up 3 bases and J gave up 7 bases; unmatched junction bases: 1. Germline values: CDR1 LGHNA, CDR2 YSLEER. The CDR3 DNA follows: TGCGCCAGCAGCCAGGACAGGGTTGAAAAACTGTTTTTT. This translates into CASSQDRVEKLFF.

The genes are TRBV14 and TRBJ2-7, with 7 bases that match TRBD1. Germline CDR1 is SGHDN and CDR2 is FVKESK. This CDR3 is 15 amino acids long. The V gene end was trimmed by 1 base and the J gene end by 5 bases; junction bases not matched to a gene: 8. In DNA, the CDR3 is TGTGCCAGCAGCCAAGGCCGACAGGGTCGGGACGAGCAGTACTTC. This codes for CASSQGRQGRDEQYF.

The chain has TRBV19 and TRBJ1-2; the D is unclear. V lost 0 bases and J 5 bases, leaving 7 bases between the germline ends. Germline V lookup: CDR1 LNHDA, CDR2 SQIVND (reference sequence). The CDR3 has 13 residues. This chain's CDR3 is CASSIEASYGYTF. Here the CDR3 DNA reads TGTGCCAGTAGTATAGAGGCAAGTTATGGCTACACCTTC.